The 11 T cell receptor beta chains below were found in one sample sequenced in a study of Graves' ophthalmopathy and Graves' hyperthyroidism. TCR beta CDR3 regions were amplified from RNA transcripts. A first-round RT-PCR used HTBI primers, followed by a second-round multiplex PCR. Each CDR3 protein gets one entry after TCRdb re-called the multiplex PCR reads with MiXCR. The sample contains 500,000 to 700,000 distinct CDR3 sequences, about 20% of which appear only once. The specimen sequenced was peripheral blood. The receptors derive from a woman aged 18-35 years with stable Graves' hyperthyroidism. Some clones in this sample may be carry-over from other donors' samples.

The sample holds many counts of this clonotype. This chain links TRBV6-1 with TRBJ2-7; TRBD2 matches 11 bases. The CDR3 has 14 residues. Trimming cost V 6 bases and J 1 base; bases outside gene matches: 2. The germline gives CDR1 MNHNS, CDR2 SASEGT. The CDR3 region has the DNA TGTGCCAGCAGAAGACTAGCGGGGTCCTACGAGCAGTACTTC. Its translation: CASRRLAGSYEQYF.

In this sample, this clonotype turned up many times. The CDR3 DNA reads as TGTGCCAGCAGTGAAAGGGAAGTCGGGACAGACATTAACTATGGCTACACCTTC. Residues: CASSEREVGTDINYGYTF. The chain couples TRBV6-1 to TRBJ1-2, with TRBD1 matching 7 bases. The germline V gene has CDR1 MNHNS and CDR2 SASEGT. J gave up 1 base and V 2 bases, and 13 bases lay outside the gene matches. The length of the CDR3 is 18 residues.

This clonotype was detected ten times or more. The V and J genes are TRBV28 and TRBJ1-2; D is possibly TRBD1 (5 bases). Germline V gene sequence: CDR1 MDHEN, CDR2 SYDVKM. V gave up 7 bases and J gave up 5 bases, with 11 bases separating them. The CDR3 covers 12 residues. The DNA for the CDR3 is TGTGCCAGCACCCGGGGCCGTTATGGCTACACCTTC. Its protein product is CASTRGRYGYTF.

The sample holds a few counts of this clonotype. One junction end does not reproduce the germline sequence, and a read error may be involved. The CDR3 spells CASSPFRGNIGELFF. The CDR3, as DNA: TGTGCCAGCAGCCCTTTTAGGGGGAACATCGGGGAGCTGTTTTTT. The genes are TRBV7-9 and TRBJ2-2, with D possibly being TRBD1 (6 bases). The CDR3 contains 15 residues. The V gene's germline CDR1 is SEHNR and CDR2 FQNEAQ (reference sequence).

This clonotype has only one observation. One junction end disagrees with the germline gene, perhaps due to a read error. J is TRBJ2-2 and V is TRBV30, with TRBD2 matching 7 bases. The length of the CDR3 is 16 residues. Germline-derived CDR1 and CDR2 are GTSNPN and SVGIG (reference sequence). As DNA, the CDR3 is TGTGCCTGGGGTGTCTTCGGCGGGAGTTGGACCGGGGAGCTGTTTTTT. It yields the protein CAWGVFGGSWTGELFF. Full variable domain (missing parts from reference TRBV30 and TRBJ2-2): SQTIHQWPATLVQPVGSPLSLECTVEGTSNPNLYWYRQAAGRGLQLLFYSVGIGQISSEVPQNLSASRPQDRQFILSSKKLLLSDSGFYLCAWGVFGGSWTGELFFGEGSRLTVL.

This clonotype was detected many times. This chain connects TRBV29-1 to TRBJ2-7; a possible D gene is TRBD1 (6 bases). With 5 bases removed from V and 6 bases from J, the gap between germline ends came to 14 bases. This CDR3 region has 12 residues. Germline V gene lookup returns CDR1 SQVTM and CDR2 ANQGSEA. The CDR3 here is CSVHGGVGEQYF. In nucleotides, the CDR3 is TGCAGCGTTCATGGGGGCGTGGGCGAGCAGTACTTC.

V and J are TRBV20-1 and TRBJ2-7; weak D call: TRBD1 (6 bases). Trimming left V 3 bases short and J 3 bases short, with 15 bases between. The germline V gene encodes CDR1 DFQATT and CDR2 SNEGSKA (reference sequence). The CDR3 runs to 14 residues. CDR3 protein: CSASPRGANYEQYF. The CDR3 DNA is TGCAGTGCTAGCCCCAGGGGCGCTAACTACGAGCAGTACTTC.

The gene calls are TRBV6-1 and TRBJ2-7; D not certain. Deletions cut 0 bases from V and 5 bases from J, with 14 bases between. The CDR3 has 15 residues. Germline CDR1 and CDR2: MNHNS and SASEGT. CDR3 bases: TGTGCCAGCAGTGAAGCTGGAAGGTCCCAGGACGAGCAGTACTTC. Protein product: CASSEAGRSQDEQYF.

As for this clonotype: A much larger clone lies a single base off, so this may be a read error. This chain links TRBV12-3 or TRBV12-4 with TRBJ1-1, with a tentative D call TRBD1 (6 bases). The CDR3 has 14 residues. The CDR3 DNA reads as TGTGCCAGCAGTACGGGACACGCGAACACTGAAGCTCTCTTT. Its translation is CASSTGHANTEALF.

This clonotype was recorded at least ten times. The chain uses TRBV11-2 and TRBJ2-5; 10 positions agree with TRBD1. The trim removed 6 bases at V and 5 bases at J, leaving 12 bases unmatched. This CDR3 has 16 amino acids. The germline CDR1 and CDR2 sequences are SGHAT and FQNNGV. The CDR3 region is CASRSGQGMIKETQYF. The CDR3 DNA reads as TGTGCCAGCAGGTCGGGACAGGGGATGATTAAGGAGACCCAGTACTTC.

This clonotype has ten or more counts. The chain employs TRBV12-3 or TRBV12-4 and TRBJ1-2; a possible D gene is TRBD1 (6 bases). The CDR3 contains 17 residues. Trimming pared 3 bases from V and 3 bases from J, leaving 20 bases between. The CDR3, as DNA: TGTGCCAGCAGTTTTGTCGGGTTTGAGGGGGAGCACTATGGCTACACCTTC. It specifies CASSFVGFEGEHYGYTF.